Below, one TCR beta chain is given with its context. Its antigen remains unknown. Method: immunoSEQ multiplex PCR; TCRdb's copy keeps in-frame clones and lacks some. The sample lists about 11,000 clones, approximately 30% seen once, with about 24% in the top ten. The data belong to a study of sequential checkpoint blockade in melanoma. Treatment: randomized to nivolumab then ipilimumab (arm A) or the reverse (arm B). Trimming at V came to 5 bases and at J to 3 bases, leaving 3 bases not matched to a gene. Germline values: CDR1 LNHNV, CDR2 YYDKDF (reference sequence). This CDR3 is built from 14 residues. General study results and limits: For nivolumab-first patients, baseline tumor clonality was associated with response.

The receptor's source is a human donor with melanoma. V usage is TRBV15 and J usage is TRBJ2-5; 10 nucleotides match TRBD2. Specimen: tumor tissue (inferred from file names), collected from a patient given nivolumab and ipilimumab in sequence. Here the CDR3 reads CATSEGLAKETQYF. CDR3 bases: TGTGCCACCAGCGAGGGACTAGCGAAAGAGACCCAGTACTTC.